This TCR beta chain came from a study of T cell responses to AZD1222 COVID-19 vaccine. Some clones are missing from TCRdb's copy, which holds only in-frame ones; the method was immunoSEQ multiplex PCR. This table holds 150,000 to 200,000 clones, 90% found once. The V gene's germline CDR1 is DFQATT and CDR2 SNEGSKA (reference sequence). This CDR3 region has 14 residues. The V end lost 3 bases, the J end lost 4 bases, and 13 bases lay between the germline ends. V and J are TRBV20-1 and TRBJ1-3; tentative D call: TRBD1 (6 bases). The sequence came from an adult who received the MenACWY meningococcal vaccine as a control. This sample comprised peripheral blood, obtained 28 days after the second dose of the MenACWY control vaccine. CDR3 residues: CSASGGARGNTIYF. In nucleotides, the CDR3 is TGCAGTGCTAGTGGGGGGGCGCGGGGAAACACCATATATTTT.